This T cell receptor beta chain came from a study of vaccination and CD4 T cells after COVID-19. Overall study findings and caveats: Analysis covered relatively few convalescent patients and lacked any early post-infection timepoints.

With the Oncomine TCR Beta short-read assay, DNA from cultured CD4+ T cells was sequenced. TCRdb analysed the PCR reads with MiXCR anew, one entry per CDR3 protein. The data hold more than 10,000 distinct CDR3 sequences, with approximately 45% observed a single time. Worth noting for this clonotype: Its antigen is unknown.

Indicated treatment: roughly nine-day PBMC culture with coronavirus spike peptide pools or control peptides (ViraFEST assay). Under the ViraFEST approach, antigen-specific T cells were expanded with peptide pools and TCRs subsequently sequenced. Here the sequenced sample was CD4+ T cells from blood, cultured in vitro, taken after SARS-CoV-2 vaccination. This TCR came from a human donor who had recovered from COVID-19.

In DNA, the CDR3 is TGCAGTTGGACAGGCTCAAGGGGGGAGACCCAGTACTTC. As protein: CSWTGSRGETQYF. The chain couples TRBV20-1 to TRBJ2-5; 7 bases are shared with TRBD1. Germline V gene data show CDR1 as DFQATT and CDR2 as SNEGSKA (reference sequence). V lost 8 bases and J lost 5; bases outside the gene matches: 11. The CDR3 is made up of 13 amino acids.